Given below is one TCR beta chain in context. The protocol was immunoSEQ multiplex PCR, while the TCRdb copy is restricted to in-frame clones and leaves out a portion. The data show some 4,000 clones, with around 85% seen just once and 5.5% to 8.5% held by the top ten. This entry belongs to a study of T cell repertoires in ileal Crohn's disease. The CDR3 spans 19 residues. Germline lookup yields CDR1 SGHAT and CDR2 FQNNGV. The V and J ends lost 3 bases and 5 bases, in that order; junction bases with no gene match: 19. This chain links TRBV11-2 with TRBJ2-3; 8 bases are shared with TRBD2. This sequence originates from an adult with Crohn's disease. The material sequenced was ileal tissue. The CDR3 sequence: CASSLVVSGNILRIDTQYF. The CDR3 nucleotides are TGTGCCAGCAGCTTGGTTGTTAGCGGGAATATATTGCGGATAGATACGCAGTATTTT. Full variable domain (outside the CDR3, taken from reference TRBV11-2 and TRBJ2-3): EAGVAQSPRYKIIEKRQSVAFWCNPISGHATLYWYQQILGQGPKLLIQFQNNGVVDDSQLPKDRFSAERLKGVDSTLKIQPAKLEDSAVYLCASSLVVSGNILRIDTQYFGPGTRLTVL.